These 17 T cell receptor beta chains originate from one sample sequenced in a study of blood T cell repertoires in COVID-19. Clones were read by immunoSEQ multiplex PCR, and TCRdb kept only the in-frame ones, dropping some. The data hold 200,000 to 250,000 clones, with about 85% observed a single time. The specimen was peripheral blood. These receptors came from a man aged 40-49 years with acute or convalescent COVID-19.

The V gene is TRBV5-1, the J gene TRBJ1-1, with 7 bases lining up with TRBD1. This CDR3 region has 15 residues. The germline gives CDR1 SGHRS, CDR2 YFSETQ. Germline trimming cut 4 bases from V and 5 bases from J; bases unmatched to any gene: 11. The CDR3 loop is CASSPNPTGMTEAFF. In nucleotides, the CDR3 is TGCGCCAGCAGCCCGAACCCGACAGGGATGACTGAAGCTTTCTTT.

V gene TRBV29-1 combines with J gene TRBJ1-3; weak D call: TRBD1 (5 bases). The V end lost 0 bases, the J end lost 4 bases, and 10 bases lay between the germline ends. In germline, CDR1 is SQVTM, CDR2 ANQGSEA. The CDR3 is 14 residues long. CDR3 sequence (DNA): TGCAGCGTTGAAGATCCACAGGAAGGAAACACCATATATTTT. Translating it yields CSVEDPQEGNTIYF.

The V and J genes are TRBV3-1 (or the pseudogene TRBV3-2) and TRBJ2-5, with D perhaps TRBD2 (6 bases). The CDR3 spans 12 residues. CDR1 is LGHDT, CDR2 YNNKEL, per germline (reference sequence). V was cut by 3 bases and J by 6 bases, with 8 bases left in between. The CDR3 here is CASSQAGQTQYF. DNA of the CDR3: TGTGCCAGCAGCCAGGCGGGACAGACCCAGTACTTC.

This chain joins TRBV19 and TRBJ1-5, with TRBD1 matching 7 bases. Germline-derived CDR1 and CDR2 are LNHDA and SQIVND (reference sequence). After removal of 5 bases from V and 0 bases from J, the junction contained 10 bases not matched to a gene. CDR3 length: 17 amino acids. The CDR3 reads CASSPPGTEYSNQPQHF. The CDR3 nucleotides are TGTGCCAGTAGTCCCCCGGGGACAGAGTATAGCAATCAGCCCCAGCATTTT.

CDR3 in DNA: TGTGCCAGTAAGGTGGCAGGGGGTTCACGGGAGCAGTACTTC. Protein: CASKVAGGSREQYF. The chain is built from TRBV19 and TRBJ2-7; 7 nucleotides match TRBD1. Germline V gene sequence: CDR1 LNHDA, CDR2 SQIVND (reference sequence). The trim removed 7 bases at V and 7 bases at J, leaving 13 bases unmatched. This CDR3 comprises 14 residues.

The chain has TRBV7-8 and TRBJ1-1; the D is unclear. The CDR3 has 11 residues. The germline CDR1 and CDR2 sequences are SGHVS and FQNEAQ. Trimming shortened V by 5 bases and J by 3 bases, and 4 bases separated the two germline ends. The CDR3 DNA reads as TGTGCCAGCAGCCTCGACACTGAAGCTTTCTTT. It specifies CASSLDTEAFF.

This chain connects TRBV5-5 to TRBJ1-1, with a possible D match to TRBD1 (6 bases). Germline V gene data show CDR1 as SGHKS and CDR2 as YYEKEE (reference sequence). The CDR3 has 14 residues. Between the trimmed V and J ends, which lost 3 bases and 5 bases, there was a span of 14 bases. In DNA form, the CDR3 reads TGTGCCAGCAGCTCCGCCAGGGGAGAGACTGAAGCTTTCTTT. As protein: CASSSARGETEAFF. Variable domain in full (rest from reference TRBV5-5 and TRBJ1-1): DAGVTQSPTHLIKTRGQQVTLRCSPISGHKSVSWYQQVLGQGPQFIFQYYEKEERGRGNFPDRFSARQFPNYSSELNVNALLLGDSALYLCASSSARGETEAFFGQGTRLTVV.

The chain carries TRBV6-5 and TRBJ2-5; tentatively, D is TRBD2 (6 bases). The CDR3 has 14 residues. Trimming left V 4 bases short and J 2 bases short, with 11 bases between. Germline V lookup: CDR1 MNHEY, CDR2 SVGAGI. The CDR3 nucleotides read TGTGCCAGCAGTTCCCCGACTAGACAAGAGACCCAGTACTTC. It is translated as CASSSPTRQETQYF.

The V call is TRBV27, the J call TRBJ1-2; D perhaps matches TRBD1 (5 bases). With 6 bases removed from V and 7 bases from J, the gap between germline ends came to 15 bases. In germline, CDR1 is MNHEY, CDR2 SMNVEV (reference sequence). The CDR3 sequence is 13 residues long. The CDR3 DNA sequence: TGTGCCAGCAGCCCCACTGACAGTGGTGGCTACACCTTC. It encodes CASSPTDSGGYTF.

The chain recombines TRBV12-3 or TRBV12-4 with TRBJ2-1; D unclear. The CDR3 sequence is 13 residues long. V lost 3 bases, J lost 6 bases, and 9 bases lay in between. The CDR3 here is CASSFYSSNEQFF. The CDR3 nucleotides read TGTGCCAGCAGTTTTTACAGTTCCAATGAGCAGTTCTTC.

The chain combines TRBV9 with TRBJ2-3; 9 bases map to TRBD2. CDR1 is SGDLS and CDR2 is YYNGEE in the germline V gene. The length of the CDR3 is 20 residues. V trimming: 0 bases; J trimming: 5 bases; junction bases outside the gene matches: 19. The chain's CDR3 is CASSVAGPAGGGLREDTQYF. The CDR3 DNA reads TGTGCCAGCAGCGTAGCTGGGCCAGCGGGGGGCGGCCTCCGTGAAGATACGCAGTATTTT.

This chain links TRBV27 with TRBJ2-2, with TRBD1 matching over 11 bases. Germline V gene sequence: CDR1 MNHEY, CDR2 SMNVEV (reference sequence). The CDR3 covers 15 residues. The trim removed 6 bases at V and 6 bases at J, leaving 6 bases unmatched. CDR3 residues: CASRGQGAGSGELFF. The CDR3 nucleotides read TGTGCCAGCAGAGGACAGGGGGCTGGGTCCGGGGAGCTGTTTTTT.

The chain is built from TRBV2 and TRBJ1-2, with D perhaps matching TRBD1 (5 bases). CDR3 length: 15 residues. Trimming shortened V by 11 bases and J by 5 bases, and 24 bases separated the two germline ends. Germline V gives CDR1 SNHLY, CDR2 FYNNEI. The CDR3 is CADKHSVDGGYGYTF. DNA for the CDR3: TGTGCCGACAAGCACAGCGTCGACGGGGGGTATGGCTACACCTTC.

The genes are TRBV19 and TRBJ2-1, with TRBD2 matching over 15 bases. V was clipped by 1 base and J by 2 bases; unmatched bases: 6. The CDR3 covers 19 residues. The germline CDR1 and CDR2 sequences are LNHDA and SQIVND (reference sequence). CDR3 in amino acids: CASSIGGLAGGRAYNEQFF. CDR3 in DNA: TGTGCCAGTAGTATAGGTGGACTAGCGGGGGGGAGAGCCTACAATGAGCAGTTCTTC.

CDR3 nucleotides: TGTGCTAGTGGATTGACAGGGACGGCTGGCTACACCTTC. Its protein product is CASGLTGTAGYTF. The genes are TRBV12-5 and TRBJ1-2, with TRBD1 matching 7 bases. The V gene end was trimmed by 6 bases and the J gene end by 7 bases; junction bases not matched to a gene: 8. CDR1 and CDR2 (germline): LGHNT, FRNRAP. This CDR3 contains 13 residues.

This clone was counted only a few times. The chain has TRBV10-3 and TRBJ1-1; no definite D call. V was pared by 3 bases and J by 0 bases, with 5 bases between. Germline V gene sequence: CDR1 ENHRY, CDR2 SYGVKD. This CDR3 is 13 amino acids long. The CDR3 loop is CAISERVNTEAFF. DNA of the CDR3: TGTGCCATCAGTGAACGGGTGAACACTGAAGCTTTCTTT.

CDR3 in DNA: TGTGCCAGCAGCTTAGAGGGGACAGGGTCTGGAAACACCATATATTTT. This sequence encodes CASSLEGTGSGNTIYF. The chain is built from TRBV13 and TRBJ1-3; TRBD1 matches 9 bases. This CDR3 comprises 16 residues. From germline, CDR1 is PRHDT and CDR2 FYEKMQ (reference sequence). J was trimmed by 1 base and V by 1 base; bases with no gene match: 2.